This note documents a single T cell receptor (beta chain) sequence. The target antigen is unknown. V lost 4 bases and J lost 0; bases outside the gene matches: 6. The germline V gene has CDR1 SNHLY and CDR2 FYNNEI. This CDR3 has 16 amino acids. TCRdb reprocessed the 5' RACE reads with MiXCR, giving one entry per CDR3 protein. The sample contains 85,000 to 100,000 distinct CDR3 sequences, under 6.5% of which appear only once. These data originate in a study of T cells after yellow fever vaccination. Study-level findings and limits: Only a small proportion of the clonotypes turned up in both the CD4 and the CD8 compartments, likely arising from convergent recombination. Contaminating bulk clonotypes could be abundant in FACS-sorted repertoires.

The chain combines TRBV2 with TRBJ1-5, with TRBD1 identical over 7 bases. This receptor was obtained from a man between 18 and 35 years old who received the YFV17D yellow fever vaccine. Sequencing used CD8+ T cells sorted from PBMCs, obtained 10 days after the yellow fever booster vaccination. CDR3 loop: CASSGGGAYSNQPQHF. The DNA of the CDR3 is TGTGCCAGCAGTGGAGGGGGCGCCTATAGCAATCAGCCCCAGCATTTT.